Listed below are T cell receptor beta chains from one sample, sequenced in a study of regulatory T cells in long-lasting Graves disease. MiXCR, applied by TCRdb to the multiplex PCR reads, yields one record per CDR3 protein. The sample has some 430,000 distinct CDR3 sequences; 20% to 25% are singletons. Source: peripheral blood mononuclear cells (PBMCs), taken when the disease was refractory, from a patient treated with antithyroid drugs. The receptors were sampled from a female donor with Graves disease. The CDR3 runs from the conserved cysteine through the conserved F or W. The order of the fields is D gene, CDR3 length, J gene, V gene, clone size, CDR3 protein, CDR3 DNA. D genes are given only for firm matches. The size entry is marked missing in some rows and otherwise reads once, few, many or a size class.

>TRBD2|15|TRBJ2-2|TRBV6-1|few
CASSRLAVNTGELFF
TGTGCCAGCAGTCGACTAGCGGTCAACACCGGGGAGCTGTTTTTT
>NA|16|TRBJ2-7|TRBV6-1|many
CASSGAVWTSPYEQYF
TGTGCCAGCAGTGGGGCCGTCTGGACGTCGCCCTACGAGCAGTACTTC
>TRBD1|12|TRBJ2-7|TRBV12-3/TRBV12-4|few
CASSRDRVEQYF
TGTGCCAGCAGCCGGGACAGGGTTGAGCAGTACTTC
>NA|17|TRBJ2-7|TRBV12-5|NA
CASGLARDGRTFYEQYF
TGTGCTAGTGGTTTGGCCCGGGACGGACGGACTTTCTACGAGCAGTACTTC
>NA|15|TRBJ1-1|TRBV28|many
CASLPTAVGDTEAFF
TGTGCCAGCTTACCGACAGCGGTTGGGGATACTGAAGCTTTCTTT
>TRBD1|17|TRBJ2-5|TRBV28|many
CASSSIPGQGERETQYF
TGTGCCAGCAGTTCTATACCGGGACAGGGGGAAAGAGAGACCCAGTACTTC
>NA|15|TRBJ1-1|TRBV27|few
CASSSLGALNTEAFF
TGTGCCAGCAGTTCCCTGGGGGCACTGAACACTGAAGCTTTCTTT
>TRBD2|18|TRBJ2-5|TRBV9|NA
CASSVDPPGLAGEETQYF
TGTGCCAGCAGCGTAGACCCACCGGGACTAGCGGGAGAAGAGACCCAGTACTTC
>TRBD1|17|TRBJ1-5|TRBV6-1|many
CASSPRTGGSSNQPQHF
TGTGCCAGCAGTCCAAGGACAGGGGGCTCTAGCAATCAGCCCCAGCATTTT
>NA|14|TRBJ2-7|TRBV28|many
CASSSAVGYYEQYF
TGTGCCAGCAGTTCAGCGGTCGGATACTACGAGCAGTACTTC
>TRBD1|13|TRBJ2-7|TRBV18|NA
CASSPSRGHEQYF
TGTGCCAGCTCACCAAGCAGGGGGCACGAGCAGTACTTC
>NA|14|TRBJ1-2|TRBV7-9|NA
CASSLNRLNYGYTF
TGTGCCAGCAGCTTGAACAGGCTTAACTATGGCTACACCTTC
>NA|14|TRBJ1-6|TRBV2|many
CASSEYMGNSPLHF
TGTGCCAGCAGTGAATATATGGGGAATTCACCCCTCCACTTT
>TRBD2|14|TRBJ2-5|TRBV3-1|many
CASSRAGSQETQYF
TGTGCCAGCAGCCGAGCGGGATCCCAAGAGACCCAGTACTTC
>NA|16|TRBJ1-4|TRBV12-3/TRBV12-4|NA
CASSSPRGSTDEKLFF
TGTGCCAGCAGTTCCCCTCGTGGGTCAACTGATGAAAAACTGTTTTTT
>TRBD1|15|TRBJ1-6|TRBV15|many
CATSSATGSNSPLHF
TGTGCCACCAGCTCCGCGACAGGGTCGAATTCACCCCTCCACTTT
>NA|14|TRBJ2-5|TRBV7-2|NA
CASSITGAGETQYF
TGTGCCAGCAGCATCACAGGGGCGGGGGAGACCCAGTACTTC
>NA|14|TRBJ2-2|TRBV2|many
CASSERGQPGELFF
TGTGCCAGCAGTGAGAGAGGGCAACCCGGGGAGCTGTTTTTT
>TRBD2|17|TRBJ2-5|TRBV15|many
CATSRGTSGAFQETQYF
TGTGCCACCAGCAGAGGGACTAGCGGGGCTTTCCAAGAGACCCAGTACTTC
>NA|16|TRBJ2-2|TRBV29-1|NA
CSVEDGQRTNTGELFF
TGCAGCGTTGAAGATGGCCAGCGAACGAACACCGGGGAGCTGTTTTTT
>NA|15|TRBJ2-2|TRBV6-2/TRBV6-3|many
CASSYSLKLGGELFF
TGTGCCAGCAGTTACTCGTTGAAACTTGGCGGGGAGCTGTTTTTT
>NA|14|TRBJ1-5|TRBV12-3/TRBV12-4|many
CASSWSGQGQPQHF
TGTGCCAGCAGTTGGTCCGGGCAGGGTCAGCCCCAGCATTTT
>NA|13|TRBJ2-5|TRBV20-1|many
CSARWKSGETQYF
TGCAGTGCTAGGTGGAAGAGTGGGGAGACCCAGTACTTC
>NA|8|TRBJ2-7|TRBV29-1|few
CSPLEQYF
TGCAGCCCTTTAGAGCAGTACTTC
>NA|12|TRBJ1-1|TRBV7-8|many
CASSLSGREAFF
TGTGCCAGCAGCTTATCTGGGCGAGAGGCTTTCTTT
>NA|11|TRBJ2-7|TRBV30|many
CAWSLPYEQYF
TGTGCCTGGAGTCTGCCTTACGAGCAGTACTTC
>NA|13|TRBJ1-5|TRBV24-1|NA
CATSPPLGQPQHF
TGTGCCACCAGCCCCCCCCTTGGTCAGCCCCAGCATTTT
>NA|14|TRBJ1-2|TRBV27|NA
CASSFLAGEGGYTF
TGTGCCAGCAGTTTCCTCGCAGGGGAGGGGGGCTACACCTTC
>NA|13|TRBJ1-2|TRBV20-1|NA
CSARVTSGYGYTF
TGCAGTGCTAGGGTAACCTCCGGGTATGGCTACACCTTC
>TRBD1|16|TRBJ1-1|TRBV28|many
CASSDTRGQGNTEAFF
TGTGCCAGCAGTGACACCAGGGGGCAGGGGAACACTGAAGCTTTCTTT
>TRBD1|14|TRBJ1-2|TRBV27|many
CASSWDSSNYGYTF
TGTGCCAGCAGTTGGGACAGCTCTAACTATGGCTACACCTTC
>NA|15|TRBJ2-5|TRBV7-2|NA
CASSLVSPRGETQYF
TGTGCCAGCAGCTTAGTATCTCCGCGAGGAGAGACCCAGTACTTC
>TRBD2|19|TRBJ2-2|TRBV7-2|NA
CASSSGTSGRYWNTGELFF
TGTGCCAGCAGCTCCGGGACTAGCGGGAGGTATTGGAACACCGGGGAGCTGTTTTTT
>TRBD1|14|TRBJ2-5|TRBV27|many
CASRTGQGWETQYF
TGTGCCAGCAGAACGGGACAGGGGTGGGAGACCCAGTACTTC
>NA|13|TRBJ2-5|TRBV18|NA
CASSPPGDETQYF
TGCGCCAGCAGCCCCCCAGGGGACGAGACCCAGTACTTC
>TRBD1|14|TRBJ2-7|TRBV11-2|NA
CASSGTTGRGEQYF
TGTGCCAGCAGTGGCACGACAGGGCGCGGCGAGCAGTACTTC
>NA|14|TRBJ2-7|TRBV5-1|few
CASSLVSSSYEQYF
TGTGCCAGCAGCTTGGTCAGTAGCTCCTACGAGCAGTACTTC
>TRBD2|16|TRBJ2-3|TRBV20-1|NA
CSARTGLAGKSDTQYF
TGCAGTGCTAGGACGGGACTAGCGGGGAAGTCAGATACGCAGTATTTT
>NA|19|TRBJ2-7|TRBV28|many
CASSRRGGTISTTPYEQYF
TGTGCCAGCAGCCGCCGGGGTGGAACGATATCGACGACTCCCTACGAGCAGTACTTC
>NA|18|TRBJ2-4|TRBV4-1|NA
CASSQGGGVGIDKNIQYF
TGCGCCAGCAGCCAAGGAGGGGGGGTCGGGATTGACAAAAACATTCAGTACTTC
>TRBD2|21|TRBJ2-2|TRBV2|NA
CASRDSSAAWTSGGAGGELFF
TGTGCCAGCAGGGACTCGTCAGCAGCCTGGACTAGCGGGGGGGCCGGCGGGGAGCTGTTTTTT
>TRBD2|16|TRBJ2-4|TRBV7-2|many
CASSPSSGSHRNIQYF
TGTGCCAGCAGTCCGAGTAGCGGGAGTCACAGGAACATTCAGTACTTC
>TRBD1|16|TRBJ1-1|TRBV25-1|many
CASSGRTGFLNTEAFF
TGTGCCAGCAGTGGGAGGACAGGGTTTCTGAACACTGAAGCTTTCTTT
>NA|14|TRBJ1-1|TRBV7-9|NA
CASSTTAGNTEAFF
TGTGCCAGCAGCACGACAGCTGGGAACACTGAAGCTTTCTTT
>NA|14|TRBJ1-1|TRBV15|NA
CATSRESMNTEAFF
TGTGCCACCAGCAGAGAATCCATGAACACTGAAGCTTTCTTT
>TRBD1|17|TRBJ1-3|TRBV19|few
CASSQRDSIISGNTIYF
TGTGCCAGTAGTCAAAGGGACAGTATTATCTCTGGAAACACCATATATTTT
>NA|15|TRBJ1-5|TRBV2|many
CASSVYRQNNQPQHF
TGTGCCAGCAGTGTTTATAGACAGAACAATCAGCCCCAGCATTTT
>NA|12|TRBJ2-7|TRBV20-1|NA
CSGQERGGGQYF
TGCAGTGGCCAAGAAAGGGGGGGAGGGCAGTACTTC
>TRBD2|17|TRBJ2-2|TRBV10-3|NA
CAIRPDPGLAGTGELFF
TGTGCCATCAGACCGGACCCGGGACTAGCGGGCACCGGGGAGCTGTTTTTT
>NA|13|TRBJ1-2|TRBV7-3|NA
CASSPTEGLGYTF
TGTGCCAGCAGCCCAACCGAGGGGCTCGGCTACACCTTC
>NA|13|TRBJ2-7|TRBV29-1|few
CSVQDGRGYEQYF
TGCAGCGTCCAGGACGGCCGGGGCTACGAGCAGTACTTC
>NA|14|TRBJ1-6|TRBV11-1|many
CASSLRDMVSPLHF
TGTGCCAGCAGCCTACGGGACATGGTGTCACCCCTCCACTTT
>NA|13|TRBJ2-5|TRBV2|many
CASSEDLQETQYF
TGTGCCAGCAGTGAGGACTTACAAGAGACCCAGTACTTC
>NA|14|TRBJ2-7|TRBV6-2/TRBV6-3|many
CASSYSKGAYEQYF
TGTGCCAGCAGTTACTCGAAGGGGGCCTACGAGCAGTACTTC
>NA|15|TRBJ2-7|TRBV20-1|few
CSARDEQGSSYEQYF
TGCAGTGCTAGAGATGAGCAGGGGTCCTCCTACGAGCAGTACTTC
>NA|15|TRBJ2-5|TRBV5-6|few
CASSLRGGPRETQYF
TGTGCCAGCAGCTTGCGTGGGGGGCCGAGAGAGACCCAGTACTTC
>NA|15|TRBJ1-1|TRBV7-3|many
CASSPSPGANTEAFF
TGTGCCAGCAGCCCAAGCCCGGGTGCGAACACTGAAGCTTTCTTT
>NA|12|TRBJ2-1|TRBV2|once
CASWEEDNEQFF
TGTGCCAGCTGGGAAGAGGACAATGAGCAGTTCTTC
>NA|13|TRBJ1-2|TRBV28|many
CASLTNSGYGYTF
TGTGCCAGCCTTACTAATTCAGGGTATGGCTACACCTTC